Listed here are 10 T cell receptor beta chains from one sample, sequenced in a study of long-term antiretroviral therapy in people with HIV. Version v3.0 of the immunoSEQ assay was performed at survey level. Sequencing was performed with immunoSEQ multiplex PCR; in TCRdb, only in-frame clones are kept and a portion is missing. The table lists tens of thousands of clones, more than 75% of them singletons. The starting material was unsorted PBMCs, obtained 2 years after starting antiretroviral therapy. Receptors were obtained from a man in his forties or fifties with HIV.

J is TRBJ1-3 and V is TRBV7-9, with TRBD1 identical over 7 bases. The V gene end was trimmed by 3 bases and the J gene end by 3 bases; junction bases not matched to a gene: 5. CDR1 and CDR2 (germline): SEHNR, FQNEAQ (reference sequence). This CDR3 spans 15 amino acids. This CDR3 is CASSFPTGVGNTIYF. The CDR3 bases are TGTGCCAGCAGCTTCCCTACAGGGGTTGGAAACACCATATATTTT.

This sequence joins TRBV5-4 and TRBJ2-5; no clear D gene. Germline loops: CDR1 SGHNT, CDR2 YYREEE (reference sequence). The CDR3 has 13 residues. The ends were cut back, 3 bases at V and 0 bases at J, with 6 bases in the middle. In DNA, the CDR3 is TGTGCCAGCAGCTATTTGTACCAAGAGACCCAGTACTTC. Translation gives CASSYLYQETQYF.

The chain recombines TRBV18 with TRBJ1-2; D not resolved. The CDR3 spans 13 residues. Trimming pared 3 bases from V and 5 bases from J, leaving 10 bases between. Germline V CDR1 and CDR2: KGHSH, LQKENI. CDR3 amino acids: CASSPPGEYGYTF. The CDR3 DNA reads TGTGCCAGCTCACCCCCCGGAGAGTATGGCTACACCTTC.

This chain connects TRBV5-4 to TRBJ2-7; D is possibly TRBD1 (6 bases). Trimming shortened V by 1 base and J by 0 bases, and 14 bases separated the two germline ends. CDR1 is SGHNT and CDR2 is YYREEE in the germline V gene (reference sequence). This CDR3 contains 16 residues. Written as DNA, the CDR3 is TGTGCCAGCAGCTTGCCCAGGGGCCCCAACTCCTACGAGCAGTACTTC. Its protein product is CASSLPRGPNSYEQYF.

The table lists this clone with a count of one. The rearrangement joins TRBV2 to TRBJ2-7; 7 bases fit TRBD1. The V segment lost 7 bases and the J segment 2 bases; nucleotides outside the gene matches: 11. CDR1 is SNHLY, CDR2 FYNNEI, per germline. CDR3 size: 15 residues. The CDR3 protein is CASNLFPGQTYEQYF. The CDR3 DNA follows: TGTGCCAGCAACTTATTCCCGGGACAGACCTACGAGCAGTACTTC.

This clone was counted a single time. The chain has TRBV6-1 and TRBJ1-5; D is unclear. CDR1 is MNHNS and CDR2 is SASEGT in the germline V gene. V gave up 3 bases and J gave up 0 bases, with 9 bases separating them. This CDR3 has 15 amino acids. The CDR3 nucleotides read TGTGCCAGCAGTGATGGGAGGTATAGCAATCAGCCCCAGCATTTT. Translating gives CASSDGRYSNQPQHF.

The V and J genes are TRBV30 and TRBJ2-7; D may be TRBD1 (5 bases). The CDR3 sequence is 16 residues long. Trimming shortened V by 2 bases and J by 3 bases, and 20 bases separated the two germline ends. Germline values: CDR1 GTSNPN, CDR2 SVGIG (reference sequence). CDR3 nucleotides: TGTGCCTGGAGTTTAGTCACAACAGGCACCAGCTACGAGCAGTACTTC. Amino acids: CAWSLVTTGTSYEQYF.

This clone was detected a few times. The J gene is TRBJ2-7, the V gene TRBV19, with 10 bases fitting TRBD2. In germline, CDR1 is LNHDA, CDR2 SQIVND (reference sequence). There are 15 residues in the CDR3. V was clipped by 3 bases and J by 6 bases; unmatched bases: 8. The CDR3 DNA reads TGTGCCAGTAGTATCGACCGATTAGCGGGGGGCGAGCAGTACTTC. This codes for CASSIDRLAGGEQYF.

The chain links TRBV28 to TRBJ2-5; 9 bases map to TRBD1. The length of the CDR3 is 17 residues. The germline gives CDR1 MDHEN, CDR2 SYDVKM. With 5 bases clipped from V and 2 bases from J, the junction kept 12 bases outside the gene matches. This chain's CDR3 is CASSGQGIAPPQETQYF. CDR3 sequence (DNA): TGTGCCAGCAGTGGACAGGGGATAGCTCCTCCGCAAGAGACCCAGTACTTC.

This clone was counted between two and nine times. V is TRBV6-4 and J is TRBJ1-6; 8 bases line up with TRBD1. The trim removed 2 bases at V and 6 bases at J, leaving 3 bases unmatched. CDR1 is MRHNA and CDR2 is SNTAGT in the germline V gene. The CDR3 has 15 amino acids. The CDR3 loop reads CASSDEQGGNSPLHF. The DNA for the CDR3 is TGTGCCAGCAGTGACGAACAGGGGGGTAATTCACCCCTCCACTTT.